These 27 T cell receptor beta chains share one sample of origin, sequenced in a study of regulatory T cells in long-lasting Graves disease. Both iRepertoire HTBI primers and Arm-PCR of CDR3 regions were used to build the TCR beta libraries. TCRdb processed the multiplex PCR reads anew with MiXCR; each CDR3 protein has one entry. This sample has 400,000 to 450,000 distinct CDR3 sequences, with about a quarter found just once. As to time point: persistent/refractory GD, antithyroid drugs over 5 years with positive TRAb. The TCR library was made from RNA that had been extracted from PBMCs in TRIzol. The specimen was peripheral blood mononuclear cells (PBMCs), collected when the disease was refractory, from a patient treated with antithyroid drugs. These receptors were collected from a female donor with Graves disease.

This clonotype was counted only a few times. The CDR3 bases are TGCGCCAGCAGCCCGGCTCAGGGGTTCCACGAGCAGTACTTC. The encoded protein is CASSPAQGFHEQYF. V gene TRBV5-1 combines with J gene TRBJ2-7; possibly TRBD1 for D (6 bases). CDR3 size: 14 residues. V lost 4 bases and J lost 5, with 16 bases in between. Germline V gives CDR1 SGHRS, CDR2 YFSETQ.

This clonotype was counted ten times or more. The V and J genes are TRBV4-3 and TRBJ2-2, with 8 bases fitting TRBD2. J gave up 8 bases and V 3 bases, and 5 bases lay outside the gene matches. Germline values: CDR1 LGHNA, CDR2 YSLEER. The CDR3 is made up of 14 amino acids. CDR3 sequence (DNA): TGCGCCAGCAGCCAGACAGCGGGAGTAGGGGAGCTGTTTTTT. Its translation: CASSQTAGVGELFF.

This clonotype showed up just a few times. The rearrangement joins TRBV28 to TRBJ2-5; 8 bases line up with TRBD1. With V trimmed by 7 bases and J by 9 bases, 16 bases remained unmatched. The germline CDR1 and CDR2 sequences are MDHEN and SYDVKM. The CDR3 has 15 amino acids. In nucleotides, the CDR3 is TGTGCCAGCACCCCGACAGGGGTGGGCACAAAGTCCCAGTACTTC. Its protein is CASTPTGVGTKSQYF.

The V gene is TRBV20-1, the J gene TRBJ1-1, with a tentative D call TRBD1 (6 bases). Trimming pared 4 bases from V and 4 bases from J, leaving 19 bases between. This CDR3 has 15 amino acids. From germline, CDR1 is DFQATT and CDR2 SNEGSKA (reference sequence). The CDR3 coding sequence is TGCAGTGCTACTCGATCAGGGGCTGGTGTCACTGAAGCTTTCTTT. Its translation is CSATRSGAGVTEAFF.

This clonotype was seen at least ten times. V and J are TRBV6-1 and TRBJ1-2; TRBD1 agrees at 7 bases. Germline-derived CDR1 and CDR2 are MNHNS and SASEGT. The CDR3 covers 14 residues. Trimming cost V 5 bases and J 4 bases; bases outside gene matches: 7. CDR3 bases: TGTGCCAGCAGTACAGGGGATCCGAGCTATGGCTACACCTTC. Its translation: CASSTGDPSYGYTF.

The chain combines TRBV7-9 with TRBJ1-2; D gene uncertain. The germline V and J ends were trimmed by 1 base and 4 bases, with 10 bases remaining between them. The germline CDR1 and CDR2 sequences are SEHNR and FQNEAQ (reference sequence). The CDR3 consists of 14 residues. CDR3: CASSLDPGSYGYTF. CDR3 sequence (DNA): TGTGCCAGCAGCTTAGACCCGGGATCCTATGGCTACACCTTC.

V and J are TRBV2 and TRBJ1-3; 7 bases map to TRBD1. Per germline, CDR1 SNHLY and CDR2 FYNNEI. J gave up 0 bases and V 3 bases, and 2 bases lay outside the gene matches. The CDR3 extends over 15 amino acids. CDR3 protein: CASSDGTVSGNTIYF. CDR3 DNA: TGTGCCAGCAGTGACGGGACAGTCTCTGGAAACACCATATATTTT.

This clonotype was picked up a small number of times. CDR3 nucleotides: TGTGCCAGTAGGGGGGGGGTGAACACTGAAGCTTTCTTT. This translates into CASRGGVNTEAFF. The chain links TRBV19 to TRBJ1-1, with D possibly TRBD1 on 5 matching bases. From germline, CDR1 is LNHDA and CDR2 SQIVND (reference sequence). Between the trimmed V and J ends, which lost 6 bases and 0 bases, there was a span of 8 bases. This CDR3 spans 13 amino acids.

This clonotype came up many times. The CDR3: CSARVNLDRDSPLHF. CDR3 nucleotides: TGCAGTGCTAGAGTCAACCTAGACAGGGATTCACCCCTCCACTTT. The chain uses TRBV20-1 and TRBJ1-6, with TRBD1 matching 7 bases. CDR1 and CDR2 (germline): DFQATT, SNEGSKA (reference sequence). V lost 1 base to trimming and J lost 8 bases; unmatched junction nucleotides: 8. The CDR3 spans 15 residues.

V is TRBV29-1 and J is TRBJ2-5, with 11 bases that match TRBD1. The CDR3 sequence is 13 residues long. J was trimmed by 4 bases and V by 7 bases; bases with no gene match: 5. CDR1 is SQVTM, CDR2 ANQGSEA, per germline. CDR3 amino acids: CSARTGGLETQYF. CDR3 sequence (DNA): TGCAGCGCCCGGACAGGGGGCTTAGAGACCCAGTACTTC.

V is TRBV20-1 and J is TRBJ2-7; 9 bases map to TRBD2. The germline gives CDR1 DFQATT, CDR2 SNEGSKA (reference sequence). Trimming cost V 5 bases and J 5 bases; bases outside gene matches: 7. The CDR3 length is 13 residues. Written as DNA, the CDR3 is TGCAGTGCTCATAGCGGGAGCGGGGACGAGCAGTACTTC. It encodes CSAHSGSGDEQYF.

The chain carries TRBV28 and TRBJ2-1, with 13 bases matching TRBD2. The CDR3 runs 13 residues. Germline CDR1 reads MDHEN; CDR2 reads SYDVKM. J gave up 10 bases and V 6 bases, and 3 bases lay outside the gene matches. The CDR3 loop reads CASRPGLAGEQFF. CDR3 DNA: TGTGCCAGCAGGCCGGGACTAGCGGGGGAGCAGTTCTTC. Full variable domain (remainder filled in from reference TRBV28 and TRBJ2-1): DVKVTQSSRYLVKRTGEKVFLECVQDMDHENMFWYRQDPGLGLRLIYFSYDVKMKEKGDIPEGYSVSREKKERFSLILESASTNQTSMYLCASRPGLAGEQFFGPGTRLTVL.

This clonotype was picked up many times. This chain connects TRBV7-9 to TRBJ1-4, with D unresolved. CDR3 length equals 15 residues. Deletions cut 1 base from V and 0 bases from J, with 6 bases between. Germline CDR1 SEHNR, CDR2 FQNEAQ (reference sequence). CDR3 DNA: TGTGCCAGCAGCTTAGGATCCACAACTAATGAAAAACTGTTTTTT. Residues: CASSLGSTTNEKLFF. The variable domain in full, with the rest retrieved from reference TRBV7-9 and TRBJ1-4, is DTGVSQNPRHKITKRGQNVTFRCDPISEHNRLYWYRQTLGQGPEFLTYFQNEAQLEKSRLLSDRFSAERPKGSFSTLEIQRTEQGDSAMYLCASSLGSTTNEKLFFGSGTQLSVL.

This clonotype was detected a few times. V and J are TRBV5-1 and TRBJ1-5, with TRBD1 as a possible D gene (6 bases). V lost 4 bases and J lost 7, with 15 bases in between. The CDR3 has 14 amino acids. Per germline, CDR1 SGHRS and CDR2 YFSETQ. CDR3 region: CASSRGGSGQPQHF. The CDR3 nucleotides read TGCGCCAGCAGCAGGGGGGGTTCGGGACAGCCCCAGCATTTT.

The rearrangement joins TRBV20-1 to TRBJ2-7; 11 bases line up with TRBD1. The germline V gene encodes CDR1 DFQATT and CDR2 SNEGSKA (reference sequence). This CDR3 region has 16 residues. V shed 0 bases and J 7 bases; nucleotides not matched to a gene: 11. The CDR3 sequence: CSARDLVGQGAWEQYF. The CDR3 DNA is TGCAGTGCTAGAGACCTTGTAGGACAGGGGGCTTGGGAGCAGTACTTC.

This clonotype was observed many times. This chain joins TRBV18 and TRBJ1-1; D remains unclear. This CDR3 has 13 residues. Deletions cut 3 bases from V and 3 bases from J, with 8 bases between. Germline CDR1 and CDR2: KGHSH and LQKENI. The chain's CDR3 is CASSPPEDTEAFF. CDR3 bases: TGTGCCAGCTCACCGCCAGAGGACACTGAAGCTTTCTTT.

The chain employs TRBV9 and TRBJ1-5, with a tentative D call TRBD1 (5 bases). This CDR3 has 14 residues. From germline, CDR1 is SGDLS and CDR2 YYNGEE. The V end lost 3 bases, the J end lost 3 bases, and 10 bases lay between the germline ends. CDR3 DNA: TGTGCCAGCAGCGGGGGGGATTCCAATCAGCCCCAGCATTTT. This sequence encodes CASSGGDSNQPQHF. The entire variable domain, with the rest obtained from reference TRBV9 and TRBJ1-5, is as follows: DSGVTQTPKHLITATGQRVTLRCSPRSGDLSVYWYQQSLDQGLQFLIQYYNGEERAKGNILERFSAQQFPDLHSELNLSSLELGDSALYFCASSGGDSNQPQHFGDGTRLSIL.

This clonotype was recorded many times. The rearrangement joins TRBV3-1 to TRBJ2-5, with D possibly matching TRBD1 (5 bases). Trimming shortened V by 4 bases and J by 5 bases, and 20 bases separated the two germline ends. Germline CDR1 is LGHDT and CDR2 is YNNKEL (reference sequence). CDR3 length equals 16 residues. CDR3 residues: CASSRRQTSSGETQYF. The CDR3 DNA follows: TGTGCCAGCAGCCGCCGACAGACGAGCTCAGGGGAGACCCAGTACTTC.

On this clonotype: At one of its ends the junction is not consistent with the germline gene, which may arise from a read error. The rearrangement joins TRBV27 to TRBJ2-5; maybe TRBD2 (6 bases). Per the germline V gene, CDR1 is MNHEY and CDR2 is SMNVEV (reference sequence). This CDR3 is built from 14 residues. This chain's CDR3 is CAGSFFRGGETQYF. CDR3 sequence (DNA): TGTGCCGGCAGTTTTTTCCGGGGAGGTGAGACCCAGTACTTC.

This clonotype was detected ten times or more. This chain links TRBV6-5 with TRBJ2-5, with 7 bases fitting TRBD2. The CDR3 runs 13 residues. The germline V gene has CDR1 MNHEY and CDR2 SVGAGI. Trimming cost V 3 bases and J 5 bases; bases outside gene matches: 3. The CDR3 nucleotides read TGTGCCAGCAGTTATGCCGGGGGGGAGACCCAGTACTTC. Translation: CASSYAGGETQYF.

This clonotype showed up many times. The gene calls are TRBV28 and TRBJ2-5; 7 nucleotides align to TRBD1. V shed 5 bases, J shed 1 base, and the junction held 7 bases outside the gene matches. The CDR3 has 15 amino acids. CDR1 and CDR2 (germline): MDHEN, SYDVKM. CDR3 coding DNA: TGTGCCAGCAGTCGGGACAGTCTGTTCCAAGAGACCCAGTACTTC. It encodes CASSRDSLFQETQYF.

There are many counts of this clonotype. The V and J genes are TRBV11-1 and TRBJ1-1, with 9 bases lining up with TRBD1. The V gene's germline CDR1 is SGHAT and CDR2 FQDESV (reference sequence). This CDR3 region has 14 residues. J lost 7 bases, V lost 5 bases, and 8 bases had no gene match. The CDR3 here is CASSKADRGGEAFF. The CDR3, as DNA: TGTGCCAGCAGCAAAGCGGACAGGGGAGGTGAAGCTTTCTTT.

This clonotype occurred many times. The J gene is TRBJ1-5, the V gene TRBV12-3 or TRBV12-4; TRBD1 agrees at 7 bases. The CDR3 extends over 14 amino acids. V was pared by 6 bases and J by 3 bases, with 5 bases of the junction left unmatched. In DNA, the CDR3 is TGTGCCAGCAGCCGGGACAGCCACAATCAGCCCCAGCATTTT. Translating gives CASSRDSHNQPQHF.

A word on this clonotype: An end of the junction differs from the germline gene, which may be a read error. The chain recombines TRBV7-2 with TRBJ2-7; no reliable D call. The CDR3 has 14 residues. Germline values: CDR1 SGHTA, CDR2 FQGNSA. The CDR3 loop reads CASSLKIGSYEQYF. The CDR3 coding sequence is TGCGCCAGCAGCCTCAAGATAGGAAGTTACGAGCAGTACTTC.

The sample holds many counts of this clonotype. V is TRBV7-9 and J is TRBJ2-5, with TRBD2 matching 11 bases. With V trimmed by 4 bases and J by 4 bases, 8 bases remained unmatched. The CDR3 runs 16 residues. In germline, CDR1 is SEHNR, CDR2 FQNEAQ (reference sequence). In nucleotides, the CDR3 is TGTGCCAGCAGCTCCAGTGGAGGGACTAGCGGAGAGACCCAGTACTTC. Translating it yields CASSSSGGTSGETQYF.

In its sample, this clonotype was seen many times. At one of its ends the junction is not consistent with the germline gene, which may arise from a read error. The CDR3 nucleotides read TGTGCCAGCAGTTTACTAGCGGGAGCCTACGAGCAGTACTTC. This codes for CASSLLAGAYEQYF. The chain carries TRBV5-1 and TRBJ2-7; 11 nucleotides align to TRBD2. From germline, CDR1 is SGHRS and CDR2 YFSETQ. The CDR3 is made up of 14 amino acids.

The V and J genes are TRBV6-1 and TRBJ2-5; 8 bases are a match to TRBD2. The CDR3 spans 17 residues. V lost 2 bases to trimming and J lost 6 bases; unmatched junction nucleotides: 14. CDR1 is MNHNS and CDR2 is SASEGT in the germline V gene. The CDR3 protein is CASSEHGGRPYGKTQYF. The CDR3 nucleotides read TGTGCCAGCAGTGAACATGGCGGGAGGCCCTATGGAAAGACCCAGTACTTC.